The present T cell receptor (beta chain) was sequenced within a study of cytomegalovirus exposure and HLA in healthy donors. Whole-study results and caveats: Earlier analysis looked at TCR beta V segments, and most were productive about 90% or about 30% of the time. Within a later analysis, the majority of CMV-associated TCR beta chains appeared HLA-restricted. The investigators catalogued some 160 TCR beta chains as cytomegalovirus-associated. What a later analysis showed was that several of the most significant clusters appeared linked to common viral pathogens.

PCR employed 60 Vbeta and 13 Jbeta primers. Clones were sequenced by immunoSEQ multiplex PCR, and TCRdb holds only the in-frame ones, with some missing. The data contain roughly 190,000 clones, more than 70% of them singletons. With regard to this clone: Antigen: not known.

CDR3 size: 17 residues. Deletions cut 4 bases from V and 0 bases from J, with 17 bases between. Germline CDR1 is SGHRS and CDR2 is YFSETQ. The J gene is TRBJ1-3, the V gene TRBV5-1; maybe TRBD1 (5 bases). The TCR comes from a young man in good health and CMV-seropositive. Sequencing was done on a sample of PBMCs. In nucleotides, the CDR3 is TGCGCCAGCAGCCCCCACCCGACAGCGAACTCTGGAAACACCATATATTTT. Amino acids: CASSPHPTANSGNTIYF.